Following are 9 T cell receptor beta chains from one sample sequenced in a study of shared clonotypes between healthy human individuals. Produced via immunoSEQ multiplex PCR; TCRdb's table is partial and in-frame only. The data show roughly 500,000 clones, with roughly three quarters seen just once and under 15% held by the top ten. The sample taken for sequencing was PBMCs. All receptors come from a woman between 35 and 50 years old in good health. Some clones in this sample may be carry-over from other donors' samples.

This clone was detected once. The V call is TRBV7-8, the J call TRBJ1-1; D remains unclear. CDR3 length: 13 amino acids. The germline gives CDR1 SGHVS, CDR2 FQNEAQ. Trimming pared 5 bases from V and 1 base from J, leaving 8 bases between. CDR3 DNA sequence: TGTGCCAGCAGCCCAGGAGGGAACACTGAAGCTTTCTTT. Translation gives CASSPGGNTEAFF.

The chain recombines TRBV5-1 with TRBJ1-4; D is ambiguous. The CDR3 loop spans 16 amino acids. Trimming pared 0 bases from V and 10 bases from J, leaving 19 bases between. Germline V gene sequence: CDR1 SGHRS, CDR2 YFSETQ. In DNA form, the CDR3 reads TGCGCCAGCAGCTTGGGACTCGAGTTATCTGCCGGAAAACTGTTTTTT. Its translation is CASSLGLELSAGKLFF.

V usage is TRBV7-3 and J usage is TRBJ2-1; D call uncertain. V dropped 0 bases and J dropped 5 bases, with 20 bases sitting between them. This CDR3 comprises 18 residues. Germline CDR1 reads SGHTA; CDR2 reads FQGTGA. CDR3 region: CASSLTGPRYYVDNEQFF. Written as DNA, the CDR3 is TGTGCCAGCAGCTTAACCGGCCCCAGGTACTACGTGGACAATGAGCAGTTCTTC.

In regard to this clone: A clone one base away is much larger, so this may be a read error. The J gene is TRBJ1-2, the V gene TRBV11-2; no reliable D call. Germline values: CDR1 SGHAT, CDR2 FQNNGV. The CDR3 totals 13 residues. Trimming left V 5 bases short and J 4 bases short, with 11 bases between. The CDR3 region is CASSPDGLYGYTF. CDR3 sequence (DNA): TGTGCCAGCAGCCCGGACGGCCTCTATGGCTACACCTTC. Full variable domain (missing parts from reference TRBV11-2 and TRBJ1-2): EAGVAQSPRYKIIEKRQSVAFWCNPISGHATLYWYQQILGQGPKLLIQFQNNGVVDDSQLPKDRFSAERLKGVDSTLKIQPAKLEDSAVYLCASSPDGLYGYTFGSGTRLTVV.

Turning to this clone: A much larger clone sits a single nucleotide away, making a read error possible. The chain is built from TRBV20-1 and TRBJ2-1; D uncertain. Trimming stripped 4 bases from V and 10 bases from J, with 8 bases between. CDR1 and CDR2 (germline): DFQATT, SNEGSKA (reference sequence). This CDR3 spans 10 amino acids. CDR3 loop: CSAIAVEQFF. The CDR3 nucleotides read TGCAGTGCTATAGCTGTCGAGCAGTTCTTC.

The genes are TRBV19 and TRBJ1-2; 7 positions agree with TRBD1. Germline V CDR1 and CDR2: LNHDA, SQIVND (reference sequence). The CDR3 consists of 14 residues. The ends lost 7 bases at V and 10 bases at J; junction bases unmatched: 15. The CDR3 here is CASKGTDRKKDYTF. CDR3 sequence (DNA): TGTGCCAGTAAAGGGACAGATAGAAAGAAGGACTACACCTTC.

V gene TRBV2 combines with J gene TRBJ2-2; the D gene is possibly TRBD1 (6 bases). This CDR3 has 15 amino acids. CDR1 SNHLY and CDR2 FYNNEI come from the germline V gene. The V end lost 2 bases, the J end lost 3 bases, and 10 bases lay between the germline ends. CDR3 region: CASSENRADTGELFF. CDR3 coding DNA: TGTGCCAGCAGTGAAAACAGGGCGGACACCGGGGAGCTGTTTTTT.

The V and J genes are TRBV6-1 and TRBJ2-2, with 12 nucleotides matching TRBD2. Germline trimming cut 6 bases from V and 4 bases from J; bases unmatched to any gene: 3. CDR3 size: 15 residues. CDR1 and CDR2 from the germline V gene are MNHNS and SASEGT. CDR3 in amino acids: CASRGGLAGTGELFF. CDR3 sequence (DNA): TGTGCCAGCAGGGGGGGACTAGCGGGCACCGGGGAGCTGTTTTTT.

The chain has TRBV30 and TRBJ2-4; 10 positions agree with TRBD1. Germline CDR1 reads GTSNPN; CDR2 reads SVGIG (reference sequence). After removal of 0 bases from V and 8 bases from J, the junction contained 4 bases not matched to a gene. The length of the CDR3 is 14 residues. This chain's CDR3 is CAWSVGGQGDIQYF. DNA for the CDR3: TGTGCCTGGAGTGTGGGCGGACAGGGGGACATTCAGTACTTC.